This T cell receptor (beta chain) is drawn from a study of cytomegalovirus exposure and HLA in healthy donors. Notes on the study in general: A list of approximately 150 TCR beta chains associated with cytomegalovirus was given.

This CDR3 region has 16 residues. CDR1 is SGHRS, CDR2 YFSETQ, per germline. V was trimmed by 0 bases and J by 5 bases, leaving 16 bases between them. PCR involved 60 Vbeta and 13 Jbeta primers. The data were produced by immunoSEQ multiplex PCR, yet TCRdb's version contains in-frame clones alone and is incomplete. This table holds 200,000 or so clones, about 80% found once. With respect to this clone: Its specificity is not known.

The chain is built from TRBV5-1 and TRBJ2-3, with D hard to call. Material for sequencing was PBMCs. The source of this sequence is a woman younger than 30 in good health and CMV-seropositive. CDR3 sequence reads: CASSLGPDFSGDTQYF. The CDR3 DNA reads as TGCGCCAGCAGCTTGGGTCCAGACTTCTCGGGAGATACGCAGTATTTT.